This T cell receptor (beta chain) stems from a study of T cell responses to AZD1222 COVID-19 vaccine. This table comes from immunoSEQ multiplex PCR, and its TCRdb copy is limited to in-frame clones, with some not included. In the table there are roughly 65,000 clones, about three quarters of which are singletons. The V and J ends lost 4 bases and 6 bases, in that order; junction bases with no gene match: 19. Per germline, CDR1 MGHRA and CDR2 YSYEKL. This CDR3 spans 18 amino acids. The TCR was taken from an adult in good health. This chain connects TRBV4-1 to TRBJ2-7, with 9 bases fitting TRBD2. The specimen comprised peripheral blood, sampled on day 0 of AZD1222 vaccination. The CDR3 here is CASSLRAVAGVSGGEQYF. The CDR3 nucleotides are TGCGCCAGCAGCCTACGGGCGGTAGCGGGGGTATCAGGCGGCGAGCAGTACTTC.